These 21 T cell receptor beta chains were all obtained from the same sample, sequenced in a study of cytomegalovirus exposure and HLA in healthy donors. In the PCR, 60 Vbeta and 13 Jbeta primers were used. Profiling relied on immunoSEQ multiplex PCR, and the TCRdb table lists in-frame clones only, not all of them. The repertoire holds roughly 60,000 clones, 75% to 80% seen once, with about 1.5% in the top ten. Sequencing input: PBMCs. All receptors derive from a female donor in good health and CMV-seronegative.

The chain carries TRBV2 and TRBJ1-3; TRBD1 aligns across 7 bases. The germline V gene encodes CDR1 SNHLY and CDR2 FYNNEI. Germline trimming cut 4 bases from V and 3 bases from J; bases unmatched to any gene: 3. The CDR3 extends over 14 amino acids. CDR3 region: CASSGQGFGNTIYF. CDR3 in DNA: TGTGCCAGCAGTGGACAGGGTTTTGGAAACACCATATATTTT.

This clone was found once. The CDR3 loop reads CASSASPGQLYADTQYF. In DNA form, the CDR3 reads TGTGCCAGCAGCGCTTCACCGGGACAGCTCTACGCGGATACGCAGTATTTT. The chain uses TRBV9 and TRBJ2-3, with 7 bases identical to TRBD1. Germline CDR1 SGDLS, CDR2 YYNGEE. The CDR3 runs to 17 residues. Trimming removed 3 bases from V and 6 bases from J; junction bases left unmatched: 16.

This clone was found once. The chain combines TRBV30 with TRBJ2-5; D is possibly TRBD2 (6 bases). The CDR3 is 15 residues long. The V end was cut by 2 bases, the J end by 2 bases, with 15 bases between. Germline loops: CDR1 GTSNPN, CDR2 SVGIG (reference sequence). CDR3 coding DNA: TGTGCCTGGAGTCCTAGCGCAAAGCAACAAGAGACCCAGTACTTC. As protein: CAWSPSAKQQETQYF.

This chain uses TRBV29-1 with TRBJ2-5, with TRBD2 as a possible D gene (6 bases). Germline V CDR1 and CDR2: SQVTM, ANQGSEA. The CDR3 is 13 amino acids. CDR3 sequence: CSAVPGVQETQYF. The DNA of the CDR3 is TGCAGTGCCGTTCCGGGGGTTCAAGAGACCCAGTACTTC.

V and J are TRBV7-9 and TRBJ2-7, with D possibly TRBD1 on 6 matching bases. The ends were cut back, 5 bases at V and 6 bases at J, with 23 bases in the middle. The germline V gene encodes CDR1 SEHNR and CDR2 FQNEAQ (reference sequence). CDR3 length: 16 amino acids. CDR3 sequence (DNA): TGTGCCAGCAGCCACACCACCCCACCGCCAGGGGCCGAGCAGTACTTC. This gives the protein CASSHTTPPPGAEQYF.

This clone was seen only a few times. The J gene is TRBJ2-5, the V gene TRBV7-9; TRBD1 agrees at 8 bases. Looked up from germline, CDR1 is SEHNR and CDR2 is FQNEAQ (reference sequence). The V and J ends lost 1 base and 11 bases, in that order; junction bases with no gene match: 3. This CDR3 is 12 amino acids long. This chain's CDR3 is CASSLGTGRQYF. The DNA of the CDR3 is TGTGCCAGCAGCTTAGGGACAGGGCGGCAGTACTTC.

The rearrangement uses TRBV4-1 and TRBJ1-2; D is uncertain. Trimming cost V 0 bases and J 1 base, with 9 bases left between them. CDR1 is MGHRA and CDR2 is YSYEKL in the germline V gene. CDR3 length: 15 amino acids. CDR3 amino acids: CASSQESLGNYGYTF. DNA for the CDR3: TGCGCCAGCAGCCAAGAATCACTCGGTAACTATGGCTACACCTTC.

The chain joins TRBV7-2 to TRBJ1-2; 7 positions match TRBD1. The CDR3 spans 13 residues. V lost 5 bases, J lost 7 bases, and 7 bases stayed unmatched. Germline-derived CDR1 and CDR2 are SGHTA and FQGNSA. CDR3 coding DNA: TGTGCCAGCAGCCCAGGGACAGTTGTTGGCTACACCTTC. Its translation is CASSPGTVVGYTF.

The chain recombines TRBV7-9 with TRBJ2-1; TRBD1 aligns across 7 bases. There are 15 residues in the CDR3. The V gene's germline CDR1 is SEHNR and CDR2 FQNEAQ (reference sequence). V was pared by 5 bases and J by 7 bases, with 11 bases of the junction left unmatched. The CDR3 region is CASSGGSGQKNEQFF. The CDR3 DNA follows: TGTGCCAGCAGCGGGGGATCGGGACAGAAAAATGAGCAGTTCTTC.

The chain has TRBV7-2 and TRBJ2-7; a weak D match, TRBD1 (6 bases). The CDR3 has 14 residues. Germline lookup yields CDR1 SGHTA and CDR2 FQGNSA. With 5 bases removed from V and 6 bases from J, the gap between germline ends came to 17 bases. The CDR3: CASSPREGVGEQYF. CDR3 DNA: TGTGCCAGCAGCCCGCGCGAGGGGGTGGGCGAGCAGTACTTC.

This clone was seen more than once but under ten times. The rearrangement joins TRBV29-1 to TRBJ2-1, with 7 bases fitting TRBD2. V gave up 3 bases and J gave up 2 bases; unmatched junction bases: 10. CDR3 length: 16 residues. CDR1 is SQVTM, CDR2 ANQGSEA, per germline. CDR3 in DNA: TGCAGCGTTGAGGGGGGAGGGCTAGCTACCTACAATGAGCAGTTCTTC. As protein: CSVEGGGLATYNEQFF.

The table lists this clone with a count of one. The chain is built from TRBV5-1 and TRBJ2-2, with D possibly matching TRBD1 (5 bases). CDR1 SGHRS and CDR2 YFSETQ come from the germline V gene. This CDR3 is 16 amino acids long. Trimming cost V 0 bases and J 3 bases, with 12 bases left between them. The CDR3 protein is CASSLGQGWYTGELFF. The CDR3 DNA follows: TGCGCCAGCAGCTTGGGGCAGGGATGGTACACCGGGGAGCTGTTTTTT.

This clone was seen just once. The chain recombines TRBV6-5 with TRBJ1-2; 7 nucleotides align to TRBD1. This CDR3 has 14 amino acids. Germline assignment: CDR1 MNHEY and CDR2 SVGAGI. With 6 bases clipped from V and 8 bases from J, the junction kept 12 bases outside the gene matches. CDR3 sequence reads: CASRKTGYFNGYTF. DNA of the CDR3: TGTGCCAGCAGGAAGACAGGGTATTTTAACGGCTACACCTTC.

This chain connects TRBV6-5 to TRBJ2-2, with 10 bases fitting TRBD2. The trim removed 2 bases at V and 3 bases at J, leaving 3 bases unmatched. CDR1 is MNHEY, CDR2 SVGAGI, per germline. This CDR3 is built from 16 residues. As DNA, the CDR3 is TGTGCCAGCAGTTACCAAGCGGGGGGGGACACCGGGGAGCTGTTTTTT. Translation gives CASSYQAGGDTGELFF.

The genes are TRBV14 and TRBJ1-2, with D uncertain. V was cut by 0 bases and J by 4 bases, with 12 bases left in between. The germline V gene encodes CDR1 SGHDN and CDR2 FVKESK. This CDR3 spans 15 amino acids. CDR3 DNA: TGTGCCAGCAGCCAAGACGGACGGGAAGGCTATGGCTACACCTTC. It specifies CASSQDGREGYGYTF.

The rearrangement uses TRBV7-3 and TRBJ2-1, with D perhaps TRBD2 (6 bases). CDR1 is SGHTA and CDR2 is FQGTGA in the germline V gene. V was shortened by 5 bases and J by 1 base, with 12 bases between the two germline ends. This CDR3 is 15 amino acids long. The CDR3 DNA is TGTGCCAGCAGCCCCGGGACTGATTCCTACAATGAGCAGTTCTTC. Its translation: CASSPGTDSYNEQFF.

This clone came up a few times. The V call is TRBV6-1, the J call TRBJ2-7; 9 bases map to TRBD1. In germline, CDR1 is MNHNS, CDR2 SASEGT. The CDR3 extends over 15 amino acids. V gave up 3 bases and J gave up 0 bases; unmatched junction bases: 3. The CDR3 nucleotides read TGTGCCAGCAGTGATACAGGGGGCGTCTCCTACGAGCAGTACTTC. Encoded protein: CASSDTGGVSYEQYF.

This clone showed up just a few times. This chain joins TRBV6-5 and TRBJ1-4; D call uncertain. V lost 0 bases and J lost 3, with 11 bases in between. The germline V gene has CDR1 MNHEY and CDR2 SVGAGI. The CDR3 consists of 16 residues. The chain's CDR3 is CASSYSGRLSNEKLFF. The CDR3 DNA is TGTGCCAGCAGTTACTCGGGGAGACTATCTAATGAAAAACTGTTTTTT.

The V call is TRBV7-9, the J call TRBJ1-2; no clear D gene. The CDR3 covers 12 residues. Germline CDR1 and CDR2: SEHNR and FQNEAQ (reference sequence). V was clipped by 3 bases and J by 10 bases, with 12 bases between them. CDR3 region: CASSFPGNDYTF. The CDR3 coding sequence is TGTGCCAGCAGCTTCCCCGGGAACGACTACACCTTC.

The CDR3 DNA reads as TGCGCCAGCAGCCAGCAGGGGACGGGCTATGGCTACACCTTC. Its translation is CASSQQGTGYGYTF. The V gene is TRBV4-1, the J gene TRBJ1-2; TRBD1 is a possible D gene (6 bases). The CDR3 runs 14 residues. Trimming shortened V by 3 bases and J by 4 bases, and 12 bases separated the two germline ends. From germline, CDR1 is MGHRA and CDR2 YSYEKL.

J is TRBJ2-1 and V is TRBV5-1; 9 nucleotides agree with TRBD2. Germline trimming cut 2 bases from V and 7 bases from J; bases unmatched to any gene: 7. This CDR3 has 15 amino acids. Germline V lookup: CDR1 SGHRS, CDR2 YFSETQ. The CDR3 sequence is CASSFISGGSNEQFF. For the CDR3, the DNA is TGCGCCAGCAGCTTTATTAGCGGGGGTTCTAATGAGCAGTTCTTC. The variable domain in full, completed from reference TRBV5-1 and TRBJ2-1, reads KAGVTQTPRYLIKTRGQQVTLSCSPISGHRSVSWYQQTPGQGLQFLFEYFSETQRNKGNFPGRFSGRQFSNSRSEMNVSTLELGDSALYLCASSFISGGSNEQFFGPGTRLTVL.